The subject of this entry is one T cell receptor (beta chain). The V gene end was trimmed by 4 bases and the J gene end by 7 bases; junction bases not matched to a gene: 5. The CDR3 sequence is 14 residues long. The germline V gene has CDR1 SGHTA and CDR2 FQGNSA. This sample is part of a study of blood T cell repertoires in COVID-19. As for the study in general: The United States, Italy and Spain supplied acute and convalescent COVID-19 samples. PBMCs, B-cell-depleted T cells, or T cells provided the cDNA or gDNA that made up the material.

Authors' analysis steps: Reference gene primer amplification gave nucleated cell count estimates. Data came from immunoSEQ multiplex PCR; TCRdb stores just in-frame clones and leaves some out. V and J calls and clone size come straight from that table; D and trimming were deduced from the DNA. The sample lists some 87,000 clones, around 87% seen once, with about a sixth in the top ten. The chain has TRBV7-2 and TRBJ2-2; TRBD1 agrees at 8 bases. Sample: peripheral blood. The clonotype comes from a human donor in a cohort sampled during active COVID-19. The CDR3 spells CASSSRTGNGELFF. CDR3 in DNA: TGTGCCAGCAGCTCCCGGACAGGGAACGGGGAGCTGTTTTTT.